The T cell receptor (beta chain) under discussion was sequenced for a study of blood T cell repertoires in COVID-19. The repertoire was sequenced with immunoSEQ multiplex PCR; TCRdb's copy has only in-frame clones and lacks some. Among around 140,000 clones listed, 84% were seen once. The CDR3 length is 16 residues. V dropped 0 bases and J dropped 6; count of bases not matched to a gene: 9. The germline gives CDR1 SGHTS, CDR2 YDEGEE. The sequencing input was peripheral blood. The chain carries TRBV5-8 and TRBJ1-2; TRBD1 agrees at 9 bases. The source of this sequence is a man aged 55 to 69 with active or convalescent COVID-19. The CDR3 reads CASSLVLTGGANGYTF. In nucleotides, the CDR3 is TGTGCCAGCAGCTTGGTATTAACAGGGGGCGCGAATGGCTACACCTTC.